The clone carrying this TCR beta chain came up many times. The target antigen is unknown. Looked up from germline, CDR1 is MGHRA and CDR2 is YSYEKL. Between the trimmed V and J ends, which lost 3 bases and 5 bases, there was a span of 17 bases. The CDR3 is made up of 16 amino acids. One entry per CDR3 protein, called by TCRdb with MiXCR from the 5' RACE reads. The sample has some 30,000 distinct CDR3 sequences; over 4.5% are singletons. These data originate in a study of early T cells in non-severe SARS-CoV-2 infection. Study results and caveats: Lookups in VDJdb leaned toward anti-spike CD8 responses and missed private and CD4 specificities.

This sample comprised whole blood, obtained at baseline. The TCR comes from an adult who was a healthcare worker with PCR-confirmed SARS-CoV-2 infection or an uninfected control (not recorded which). The gene calls are TRBV4-1 and TRBJ1-5; TRBD1 might be the D (6 bases). As DNA, the CDR3 is TGCGCCAGCAGCCAGATGCCAAAAAAGGGGGATCAGCCCCAGCATTTT. Its translation: CASSQMPKKGDQPQHF.